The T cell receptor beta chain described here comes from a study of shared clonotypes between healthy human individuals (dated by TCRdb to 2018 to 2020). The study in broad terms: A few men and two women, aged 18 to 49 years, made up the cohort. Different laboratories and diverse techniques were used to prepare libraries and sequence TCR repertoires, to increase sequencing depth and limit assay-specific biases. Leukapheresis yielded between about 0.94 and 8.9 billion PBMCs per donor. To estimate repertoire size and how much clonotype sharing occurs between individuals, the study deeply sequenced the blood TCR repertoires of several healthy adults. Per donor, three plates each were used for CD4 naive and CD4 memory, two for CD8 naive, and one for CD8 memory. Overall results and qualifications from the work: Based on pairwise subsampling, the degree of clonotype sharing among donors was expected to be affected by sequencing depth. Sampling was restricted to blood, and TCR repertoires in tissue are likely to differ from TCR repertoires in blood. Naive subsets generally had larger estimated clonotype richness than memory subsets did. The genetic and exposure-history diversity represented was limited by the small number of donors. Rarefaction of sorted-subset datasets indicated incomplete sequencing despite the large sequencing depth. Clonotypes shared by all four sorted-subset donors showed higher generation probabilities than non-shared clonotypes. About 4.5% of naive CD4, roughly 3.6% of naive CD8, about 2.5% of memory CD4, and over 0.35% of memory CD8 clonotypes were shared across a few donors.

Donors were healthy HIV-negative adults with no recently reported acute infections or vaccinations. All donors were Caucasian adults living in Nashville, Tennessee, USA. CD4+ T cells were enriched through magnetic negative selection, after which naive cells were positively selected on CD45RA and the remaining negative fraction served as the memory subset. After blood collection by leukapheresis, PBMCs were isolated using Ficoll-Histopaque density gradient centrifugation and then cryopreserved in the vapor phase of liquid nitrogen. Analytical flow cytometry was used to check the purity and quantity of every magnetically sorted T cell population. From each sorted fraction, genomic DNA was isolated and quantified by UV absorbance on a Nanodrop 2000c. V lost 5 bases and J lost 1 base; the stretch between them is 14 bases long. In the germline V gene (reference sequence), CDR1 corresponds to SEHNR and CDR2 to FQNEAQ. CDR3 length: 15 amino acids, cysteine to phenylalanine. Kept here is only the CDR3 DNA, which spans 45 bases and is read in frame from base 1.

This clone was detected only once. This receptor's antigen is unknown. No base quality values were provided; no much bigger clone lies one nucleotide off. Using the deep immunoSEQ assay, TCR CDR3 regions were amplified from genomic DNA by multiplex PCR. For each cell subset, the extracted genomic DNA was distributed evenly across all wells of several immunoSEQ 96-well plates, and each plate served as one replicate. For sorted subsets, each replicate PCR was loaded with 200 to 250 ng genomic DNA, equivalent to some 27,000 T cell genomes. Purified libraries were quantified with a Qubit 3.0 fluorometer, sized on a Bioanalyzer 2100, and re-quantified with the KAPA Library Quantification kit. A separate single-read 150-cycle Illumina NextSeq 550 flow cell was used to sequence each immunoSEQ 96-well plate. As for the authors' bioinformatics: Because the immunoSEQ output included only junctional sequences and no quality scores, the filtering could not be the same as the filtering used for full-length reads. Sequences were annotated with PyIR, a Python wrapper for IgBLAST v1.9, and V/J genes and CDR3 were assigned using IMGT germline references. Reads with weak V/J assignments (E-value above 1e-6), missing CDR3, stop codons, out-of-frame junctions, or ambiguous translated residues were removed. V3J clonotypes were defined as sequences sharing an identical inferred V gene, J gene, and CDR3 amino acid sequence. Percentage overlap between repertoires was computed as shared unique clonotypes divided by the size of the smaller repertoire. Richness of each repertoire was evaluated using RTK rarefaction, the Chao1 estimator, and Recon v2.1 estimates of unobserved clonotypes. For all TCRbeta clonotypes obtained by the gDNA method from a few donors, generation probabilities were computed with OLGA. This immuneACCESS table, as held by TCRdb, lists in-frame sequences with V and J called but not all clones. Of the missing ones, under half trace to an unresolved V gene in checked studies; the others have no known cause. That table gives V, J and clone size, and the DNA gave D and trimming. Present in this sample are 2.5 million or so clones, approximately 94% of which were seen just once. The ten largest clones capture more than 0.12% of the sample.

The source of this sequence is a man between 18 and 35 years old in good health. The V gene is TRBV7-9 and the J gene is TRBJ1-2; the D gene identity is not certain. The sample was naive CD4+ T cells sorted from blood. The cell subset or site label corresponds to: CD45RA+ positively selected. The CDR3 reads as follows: CASSILEDLNYGYTF. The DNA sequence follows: TGTGCCAGCAGCATCCTCGAGGACCTTAACTATGGCTACACCTTC.